The rows below give T cell receptor beta chains drawn from one sample of a study of early T cells in non-severe SARS-CoV-2 infection. TCRdb used MiXCR to reprocess the 5' RACE reads, holding one entry per CDR3 protein. The sample shows around 44,000 distinct CDR3 sequences, around 9.1% of them seen only once. Source material: whole blood. The receptors were gathered from an adult who was a healthcare worker with PCR-confirmed SARS-CoV-2 infection or an uninfected control (not recorded which). Each CDR3 is given with its conserved first and last residue. D genes are given only for firm matches. Size tells how often a clone was seen (once, few, many) or the class of an expanded clone, and some rows leave it out.

j_call	v_call	clone_size	d_call	cdr3_aa	cdr3_nt
TRBJ2-7	TRBV7-2	many	.	CASRKQGEQYF	TGTGCCAGCAGGAAGCAGGGCGAGCAGTACTTC
TRBJ2-3	TRBV10-3	many	TRBD2	CAISDVASGWDTQYF	TGTGCCATCAGTGATGTGGCTAGCGGGTGGGATACGCAGTATTTT
TRBJ2-3	TRBV9	.	.	CASSVGSALGTDTQYF	TGTGCCAGCAGCGTAGGGAGCGCACTGGGCACAGATACGCAGTATTTT
TRBJ2-7	TRBV6-5	.	TRBD1	CAGKRTGGTEYF	TGTGCCGGGAAAAGGACAGGGGGTACGGAGTACTTC
TRBJ1-1	TRBV3-1	.	.	CASSQSRRGTEAFF	TGTGCCAGCAGCCAAAGCCGTCGGGGGACTGAAGCTTTCTTT
TRBJ2-1	TRBV27	few	TRBD2	CASSSRTGIAGVAYNEQFF	TGTGCCAGCAGTTCCCGGACAGGAATAGCGGGAGTAGCCTACAATGAGCAGTTCTTC
TRBJ2-1	TRBV12-3/TRBV12-4	many	.	CASSSSFRPSYNEQFF	TGTGCCAGCAGTTCGTCCTTCCGCCCATCCTACAATGAGCAGTTCTTC
TRBJ1-2	TRBV7-9	many	.	CASSPGPPSLYGYTF	TGTGCCAGCAGCCCGGGACCGCCCTCCCTTTATGGCTACACCTTC
TRBJ1-6	TRBV30	few	.	CAWAGTAQSPLHF	TGTGCCTGGGCCGGGACGGCGCAATCCCCCCTCCACTTT
TRBJ1-5	TRBV2	few	.	CASSGSIDNQPQHF	TGTGCCAGCAGTGGCTCAATCGATAATCAGCCCCAGCATTTT
TRBJ2-3	TRBV27	many	.	CASSPLTLSTDTQYF	TGTGCCAGCAGCCCTTTAACCCTAAGCACAGATACGCAGTATTTT
TRBJ2-2	TRBV11-2	.	.	CASRRDGFAGELFF	TGTGCCAGCAGACGAGACGGTTTCGCCGGGGAGCTGTTTTTT
TRBJ1-2	TRBV19	many	.	CASSIGATGTNPFYGYTF	TGTGCCAGTAGTATTGGGGCGACAGGTACAAACCCGTTCTATGGCTACACCTTC
TRBJ2-3	TRBV7-2	many	.	CASSLDTDTQYF	TGTGCCAGCAGCTTGGACACAGATACGCAGTATTTT
TRBJ1-1	TRBV11-2	many	TRBD1	CASSSRTGRNTEAFF	TGTGCCAGCAGCTCCAGGACAGGGCGAAACACTGAAGCTTTCTTT
TRBJ1-2	TRBV20-1	many	TRBD1	CSAPRTGAGGYTF	TGCAGTGCCCCTAGGACAGGGGCGGGCGGCTACACCTTC
TRBJ2-3	TRBV20-1	.	.	CSATGGSTDTQYF	TGCAGTGCAACTGGAGGTAGCACAGATACGCAGTATTTT
TRBJ2-2	TRBV12-3/TRBV12-4	.	.	CASSPINRAILQNTGELFF	TGTGCCAGCAGTCCCATCAACAGGGCTATCCTCCAAAACACCGGGGAGCTGTTTTTT
TRBJ2-2	TRBV3-1	.	TRBD2	CASSRKGTSGPLTGELFF	TGTGCCAGCAGCCGCAAAGGGACTAGCGGGCCACTCACCGGGGAGCTGTTTTTT
TRBJ2-2	TRBV7-6	many	.	CASSLVLGGGELFF	TGTGCCAGCAGCTTAGTCTTGGGTGGCGGGGAGCTGTTTTTT
TRBJ1-2	TRBV28	few	.	CASRQTSNYGYTF	TGTGCCAGCAGGCAGACTTCTAACTATGGCTACACCTTC
TRBJ2-3	TRBV7-6	.	TRBD2	CASSSMPRAGEEDTQYF	TGTGCCAGCAGCTCTATGCCCCGGGCGGGAGAAGAGGATACGCAGTATTTT
TRBJ1-3	TRBV18	few	.	CASSPLRGTEGNTIYF	TGTGCCAGCTCACCTCTAAGAGGGACGGAAGGAAACACCATATATTTT
TRBJ2-3	TRBV13	many	.	CASSLRQERDTQYF	TGTGCCAGCAGCTTAAGACAGGAGCGGGATACGCAGTATTTT
TRBJ2-1	TRBV18	.	.	CASSPGTAGEQFF	TGTGCCAGCTCACCAGGGACGGCGGGCGAGCAGTTCTTC
TRBJ2-3	TRBV20-1	.	TRBD2	CSATGGGTTDTQYF	TGCAGTGCCACGGGCGGGGGGACTACAGATACGCAGTATTTT
TRBJ1-3	TRBV5-5	few	.	CASTGYGNTIYF	TGTGCCAGCACCGGGTATGGAAACACCATATATTTT
TRBJ2-4	TRBV28	many	TRBD1	CASSPGTGDIQYF	TGTGCCAGCAGCCCTGGGACAGGGGACATTCAGTACTTC
TRBJ2-7	TRBV6-6	few	TRBD1	CASSLGQGSYEQYF	TGTGCCAGCAGCCTCGGACAGGGTTCCTACGAGCAGTACTTC
TRBJ2-7	TRBV28	.	.	CASRNSGTATYEQYF	TGTGCCAGCAGAAACTCCGGGACGGCAACCTACGAGCAGTACTTC
TRBJ2-1	TRBV7-2	.	.	CASSAGPNEQFF	TGTGCCAGCAGCGCTGGGCCCAATGAGCAGTTCTTC
TRBJ2-3	TRBV20-1	.	.	CSATSRRRTDTQYF	TGCAGTGCTACCTCGCGACGGCGCACAGATACGCAGTATTTT
TRBJ2-7	TRBV27	many	.	CASSRRMEAPSYEQYF	TGTGCCAGCAGTAGGAGGATGGAGGCCCCCTCGTACGAGCAGTACTTC
TRBJ2-1	TRBV20-1	few	TRBD2	CSARGTSGSIEQFF	TGCAGTGCTAGGGGGACTAGCGGGAGCATTGAGCAGTTCTTC
TRBJ2-3	TRBV19	few	TRBD2	CASSSGLAGGNTQYF	TGTGCCAGTAGTTCGGGACTAGCGGGAGGAAATACGCAGTATTTT
TRBJ2-2	TRBV29-1	many	.	CSVEVTGNTGELFF	TGCAGCGTTGAGGTCACAGGGAACACCGGGGAGCTGTTTTTT
TRBJ1-1	TRBV5-1	many	.	CASINLGSTEAFF	TGCGCCAGCATCAACCTAGGGTCTACTGAAGCTTTCTTT
TRBJ1-2	TRBV20-1	many	TRBD1	CSALTDRGGYGYTF	TGCAGTGCCCTAACGGACAGGGGGGGCTATGGCTACACCTTC
TRBJ2-1	TRBV5-4	few	.	CASSLYPLSSYNEQFF	TGTGCCAGCAGCTTGTACCCGCTTAGCTCCTACAATGAGCAGTTCTTC
TRBJ2-7	TRBV28	few	.	CASSLKGYEQYF	TGTGCCAGCAGTTTAAAGGGCTACGAGCAGTACTTC
TRBJ2-1	TRBV7-6	many	TRBD1	CASSPGTGAEYEQFF	TGTGCCAGCAGCCCAGGGACAGGGGCGGAATATGAGCAGTTCTTC
TRBJ1-5	TRBV19	few	TRBD1	CASSITGTVNQPQHF	TGTGCCAGTAGTATAACCGGGACAGTTAATCAGCCCCAGCATTTT
TRBJ2-7	TRBV5-4	many	.	CASSPGDREQYF	TGTGCCAGCAGCCCAGGGGACCGGGAGCAGTACTTC
TRBJ2-1	TRBV29-1	few	TRBD2	CSATSGYNEQFF	TGCAGTGCTACTAGCGGTTACAATGAGCAGTTCTTC
TRBJ2-3	TRBV20-1	few	.	CSAGGSGDTQYF	TGCAGTGCTGGGGGGTCTGGAGATACGCAGTATTTT
TRBJ2-5	TRBV9	few	.	CASSVTYSKETQYF	TGTGCCAGCAGCGTAACATACTCCAAGGAGACCCAGTACTTC
TRBJ2-1	TRBV19	many	TRBD2	CASSIDLGLAGETDEQFF	TGTGCCAGTAGTATAGATCTCGGACTAGCGGGAGAAACCGATGAGCAGTTCTTC
TRBJ1-1	TRBV6-6	many	.	CASSLYGGPNTEAFF	TGTGCCAGCAGTCTATATGGGGGACCTAACACTGAAGCTTTCTTT